This T cell receptor beta chain was recorded in a study of cytomegalovirus exposure and HLA in healthy donors. About the study: Around 180 million T cells yielded roughly 120 million unique TCR beta sequences in earlier analysis.

The germline V and J ends were trimmed by 5 bases and 8 bases, with 12 bases remaining between them. Germline lookup yields CDR1 SGHTA and CDR2 FQGNSA. The CDR3 loop spans 12 amino acids. Primers included in the PCR were 60 Vbeta and 13 Jbeta primers. The table came from immunoSEQ multiplex PCR; TCRdb's copy has only in-frame clones and leaves some out. Of about 140,000 clones listed, approximately 72% are singletons. The chain joins TRBV7-2 to TRBJ1-2; D is undetermined. This TCR came from a woman aged 60-70 years in good health and CMV-seronegative. What was sequenced was PBMCs. Here the CDR3 reads CASSPLGVGYTF. DNA for the CDR3: TGTGCCAGCAGCCCCTTAGGAGTAGGCTACACCTTC.